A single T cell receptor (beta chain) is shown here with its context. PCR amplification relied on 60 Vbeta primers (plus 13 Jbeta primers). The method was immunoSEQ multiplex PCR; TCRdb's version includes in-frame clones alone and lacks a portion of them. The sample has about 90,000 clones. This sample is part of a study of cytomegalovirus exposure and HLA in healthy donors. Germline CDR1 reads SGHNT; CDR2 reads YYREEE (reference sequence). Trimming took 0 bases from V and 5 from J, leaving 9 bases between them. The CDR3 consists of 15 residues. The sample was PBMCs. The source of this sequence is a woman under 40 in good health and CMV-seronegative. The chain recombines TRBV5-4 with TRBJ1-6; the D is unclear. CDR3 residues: CASSLGTGDNSPLHF. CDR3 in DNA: TGTGCCAGCAGCTTGGGTACGGGAGATAATTCACCCCTCCACTTT.